This T cell receptor (beta chain) was found in a study of T cells in Graves' hyperthyroidism and ophthalmopathy. This clonotype was counted ten times or more. Its antigen is not identified. RNA transcripts served as the template for amplifying TCR beta CDR3 regions. The HTBI set primed first-round TCR CDR3 RT-PCR. Via MiXCR, TCRdb re-called the multiplex PCR reads, giving one row per CDR3 protein. The sample yields around 400,000 distinct CDR3 sequences, about a sixth seen once. Investigators excluded patients with uncontrolled infection, other autoimmune disease, pregnancy or lactation. The PBMCs had their origin in about 9.7 ml of fresh peripheral blood. Overall study results and limits: For ophthalmopathy, model prediction preceded onset by a median roughly 6.3 months.

Between the trimmed V and J ends, which lost 2 bases and 4 bases, there was a span of 11 bases. Germline assignment: CDR1 MDHEN and CDR2 SYDVKM. The CDR3 runs to 14 residues. This rearrangement joins TRBV28 to TRBJ1-2; D not certain. The source is a woman aged 18-29 years with Graves' hyperthyroidism that later progressed to Graves' ophthalmopathy. Sequencing was done on a sample of blood. CDR3 residues: CASSLNLGGYGYTF. In nucleotides, the CDR3 is TGTGCCAGCAGTTTAAATTTAGGAGGCTATGGCTACACCTTC.